The 18 T cell receptor beta chains below come from one sample, sequenced in a study of OX40 agonist ivuxolimab in advanced cancers. The protocol was immunoSEQ multiplex PCR, while the TCRdb copy is restricted to in-frame clones and leaves out a portion. Here the sample spans approximately 5,500 clones, approximately 64% being singletons. This specimen consisted of CD4+ or CD8+ T cells sorted from blood, obtained in a trial of the OX40 agonist ivuxolimab. All receptors come from an adult with an advanced solid tumor such as melanoma, head and neck, liver or kidney cancer.

This clone has just a few counts. V and J are TRBV2 and TRBJ2-7; weak D call: TRBD1 (7 bases). This CDR3 has 15 amino acids. V gave up 3 bases and J gave up 6 bases, with 18 bases separating them. The germline V gene has CDR1 SNHLY and CDR2 FYNNEI. The CDR3 region is CASSDARGARSEQYF. The DNA for the CDR3 is TGTGCCAGCAGTGATGCCAGGGGGGCTCGGAGCGAGCAGTACTTC.

The J gene is TRBJ2-7, the V gene TRBV6-1; 10 bases align to TRBD2. Germline lookup yields CDR1 MNHNS and CDR2 SASEGT. The CDR3 covers 16 residues. V was pared by 1 base and J by 3 bases, with 6 bases of the junction left unmatched. The CDR3 protein is CASSEGRLAGDYEQYF. As DNA, the CDR3 is TGTGCCAGCAGTGAAGGAAGGCTAGCGGGAGACTACGAGCAGTACTTC.

The rearrangement joins TRBV4-2 to TRBJ2-7; no clear D. This CDR3 has 14 amino acids. Germline V gives CDR1 LGHNA, CDR2 YNFKEQ. Deletions cut 1 base from V and 5 bases from J, with 12 bases between. Written as DNA, the CDR3 is TGTGCCAGCAGCCAAGTATTAGGGTTCGACGAGCAGTACTTC. It encodes CASSQVLGFDEQYF.

The rearrangement joins TRBV6-1 to TRBJ1-2, with 10 bases matching TRBD1. With V trimmed by 2 bases and J by 7 bases, 7 bases remained unmatched. The CDR3 runs 15 residues. Germline lookup yields CDR1 MNHNS and CDR2 SASEGT. The CDR3 DNA is TGTGCCAGCAGTGAAATGGGACAGGGGTACAGTGGCTACACCTTC. This gives the protein CASSEMGQGYSGYTF.

In its sample, this clone ranks as medium-sized. The rearrangement joins TRBV28 to TRBJ2-3; no clear D gene. Trimming removed 1 base at V and 1 base at J, with 3 bases between. CDR1 MDHEN and CDR2 SYDVKM come from the germline V gene. CDR3 length: 13 residues. CDR3 region: CASSLYGTDTQYF. The CDR3 DNA is TGTGCCAGCAGTTTATACGGCACAGATACGCAGTATTTT.

The chain combines TRBV7-9 with TRBJ1-4; D call uncertain. Germline V gives CDR1 SEHNR, CDR2 FQNEAQ (reference sequence). V was pared by 7 bases and J by 4 bases, with 16 bases between. The CDR3 totals 15 residues. In DNA form, the CDR3 reads TGTGCCAGCACCAACGACTGGGCCTATAATGAAAAACTGTTTTTT. Translating gives CASTNDWAYNEKLFF.

J is TRBJ2-7 and V is TRBV5-4; no firm D call. V shed 9 bases and J shed 2 bases, with 12 bases lying between them. The CDR3 is 12 residues long. Germline loops: CDR1 SGHNT, CDR2 YYREEE (reference sequence). CDR3 DNA sequence: TGTGCCACCTCCCACTTCACCTACGAGCAGTACTTC. This codes for CATSHFTYEQYF.

V usage is TRBV6-4 and J usage is TRBJ2-3; D remains ambiguous. Germline loops: CDR1 MRHNA, CDR2 SNTAGT. The V end lost 2 bases, the J end lost 0 bases, and 9 bases lay between the germline ends. The CDR3 extends over 15 amino acids. This chain's CDR3 is CASSDGATSTDTQYF. CDR3 in DNA: TGTGCCAGCAGTGACGGAGCGACCAGCACAGATACGCAGTATTTT.

The V call is TRBV7-8, the J call TRBJ1-1, with D uncertain. Germline lookup yields CDR1 SGHVS and CDR2 FQNEAQ. Trimming took off 5 bases at V and 4 bases at J, with 14 bases between the two ends. The CDR3 runs 14 residues. The CDR3 DNA sequence: TGTGCCAGCAGCATCGCGTTCCTGGGCACTGAAGCTTTCTTT. Protein sequence: CASSIAFLGTEAFF.

The chain combines TRBV6-5 with TRBJ2-3, with 8 bases that match TRBD2. The J segment lost 5 bases and the V segment lost 7 bases, leaving 8 bases of the junction unmatched. The CDR3 totals 14 residues. CDR1 is MNHEY and CDR2 is SVGAGI in the germline V gene. CDR3: CASTPSGSLDTQYF. As DNA, the CDR3 is TGTGCCAGCACCCCTAGCGGGTCACTAGATACGCAGTATTTT.

Only a few counts were recorded for this clone. The rearrangement uses TRBV7-9 and TRBJ1-1; D is undetermined. Looked up from germline, CDR1 is SEHNR and CDR2 is FQNEAQ (reference sequence). The CDR3 length is 14 residues. Trimming took off 5 bases at V and 2 bases at J, with 12 bases between the two ends. The CDR3 DNA reads as TGTGCCAGCAGCCTATTAACAGAAAACACTGAAGCTTTCTTT. Protein sequence: CASSLLTENTEAFF.

The V gene is TRBV7-3, the J gene TRBJ1-2; the D is unclear. There are 15 residues in the CDR3. The germline V gene has CDR1 SGHTA and CDR2 FQGTGA. V was pared by 5 bases and J by 4 bases, with 17 bases between. The CDR3 sequence: CASSQHAAGFYGYTF. The CDR3 DNA reads as TGTGCCAGCAGCCAACACGCTGCGGGATTCTATGGCTACACCTTC.

V and J are TRBV28 and TRBJ2-3, with a tentative D call TRBD2 (6 bases). Germline lookup yields CDR1 MDHEN and CDR2 SYDVKM. CDR3 length: 14 amino acids. V lost 5 bases and J 2 bases, leaving 11 bases between the germline ends. Written as DNA, the CDR3 is TGTGCCAGCAGTGTCGGGACTTTCACAGATACGCAGTATTTT. Translation: CASSVGTFTDTQYF.

The V call is TRBV4-1, the J call TRBJ1-4; no clear D. This CDR3 comprises 16 residues. Germline V CDR1 and CDR2: MGHRA, YSYEKL. V shed 0 bases and J shed 6 bases, with 14 bases lying between them. The CDR3: CASSQERGRDDEKLFF. The CDR3 bases are TGCGCCAGCAGCCAAGAAAGAGGGCGCGACGATGAAAAACTGTTTTTT.

In the case of this clone: One base away lies a much larger clone, so this may be a sequencing read error. The chain is built from TRBV2 and TRBJ2-7; D is perhaps TRBD1 (5 bases). The CDR3 length is 13 residues. Germline lookup yields CDR1 SNHLY and CDR2 FYNNEI. The CDR3 nucleotides read TGTACCAGCAGGGATGGCTCCTCCTACGAGCAGTACTTC. Its protein product is CTSRDGSSYEQYF.

Points on this clone: At the DNA level, this CDR3 is encoded by other sequences in the same sample as well. This chain uses TRBV7-9 with TRBJ2-3, with D possibly matching TRBD2 (6 bases). Germline assignment: CDR1 SEHNR and CDR2 FQNEAQ (reference sequence). V was cut by 4 bases and J by 3 bases, with 11 bases left in between. The CDR3 covers 14 residues. CDR3 residues: CASSSAGLTDTQYF. As DNA, the CDR3 is TGTGCCAGCAGCTCAGCAGGACTAACAGATACGCAGTATTTT.

This chain connects TRBV19 to TRBJ2-1, with TRBD1 matching 8 bases. V trimming: 5 bases; J trimming: 2 bases; junction bases outside the gene matches: 5. Germline CDR1 is LNHDA and CDR2 is SQIVND (reference sequence). CDR3 length: 15 amino acids. The CDR3 nucleotides are TGTGCCAGTAGTCCGTACAGGGGGACCTACAATGAGCAGTTCTTC. It yields the protein CASSPYRGTYNEQFF.

The chain joins TRBV29-1 to TRBJ2-1; TRBD1 matches at 7 bases. CDR3 size: 14 residues. Per the germline V gene, CDR1 is SQVTM and CDR2 is ANQGSEA. J was trimmed by 2 bases and V by 6 bases; bases with no gene match: 7. CDR3 DNA sequence: TGCAGCGTCCCCCGACAGGGAACCTACAATGAGCAGTTCTTC. It specifies CSVPRQGTYNEQFF.